Detailed here is one TCR beta chain. In its sample, this clonotype was seen a few times. The target of this receptor is not known. The input lacks base qualities; no much larger clone sits a single base away. The sample comes from a study of naive and memory T cell subsets (dated by TCRdb to 2015 to 2018). General notes on the study: Sorted naive and memory T cell subsets from peripheral blood were analyzed in the study using a UMI-based, open-source pipeline for TCR alpha and beta sequencing. The results of the functional CMV T cell responses matched the IgG serology results in every case. RNA was DNase-treated and reverse transcribed with TCR constant-region primers, mostly using SuperScript III.

The V and J ends are trimmed by 6 bases and 3 bases, leaving 25 bases between them. The CDR3 runs 17 amino acids, cysteine and phenylalanine included. Solely the CDR3 DNA is kept, with 51 bases framed from the first base. The germline V gene provides CDR1 SGHRS and CDR2 YFSETQ. Libraries were made using UMI-ligation and nested PCR. The beta constant-region primer was an equimolar mix of two oligonucleotides covering both TRBC1 and TRBC2. The ligated cDNA went through four rounds of PCR with nested alpha and beta constant-region primers together with the SP2 primer. T4 RNA ligase 1 ligated a single-stranded oligonucleotide carrying the SP2 primer and a 12-nucleotide UMI to the cDNA 3' end. The ligation reaction was incubated at 16°C for 20-24 hours. PCR2 was usually performed as a SYBR Green qPCR and halted at a preset threshold so that over-amplification would not occur. Agencourt AMPure XP magnetic beads were used for all purifications after the first. Libraries were quantified by Qubit and checked on a TapeStation, where a main peak was expected near 650 bp. The pooled libraries were sequenced on an Illumina MiSeq using v2 2x251 paired-end kits, which usually yielded roughly 0.85-2.3 million reads per sample. Libraries were pooled at approximately 4 nM per sample, and about 4.5-7.5% PhiX was added to improve cluster recognition. The paper's data handling went like this. FASTQ reads processed by Demultiplexor were assigned V and J genes by Decombinator through tag matching that tolerated a single base-pair mismatch. By using UMIs, Collapsinator corrected both sequencing errors and the frequency errors caused by PCR heterogeneity. CDR3Translator translated TCRs and extracted CDR3s from the conserved cysteine to the FGXG phenylalanine, flagging non-productive sequences. Gini, Shannon entropy and inverse Simpson indices were computed after subsampling the repertoires to the same number of UMI-defined TCRs. Power-law fits to clonotype abundance distributions were performed by maximum likelihood within the linear range. When run on a single naive CD8 sample, MIGEC and the pipeline yielded similar UMI counts, similar unique TCR numbers and similar clonal distributions. In one analysis, naive TCRs also found in any memory subset of the same donor were removed from the naive repertoire. The repertoires were searched for 5,500 to 8,000 CMV-associated CDR3 sequences that had been compiled from VDJdb and a published dataset. Starting from the raw public reads, TCRdb applied fastp trimming at Q25, assembled clones with MiXCR and retained in-frame beta chains. Identical CDR3 protein sequences are pooled into one entry, listed with their most common genes and DNA. These V and J calls derive from TCRdb rather than the authors' analysis. The sample table records 140,000 to 150,000 distinct CDR3 sequences; roughly 20% of these occur just once. Jointly, the top ten make up 0.1% to 0.11% of the sample.

The full study reports these points: The abundance of TCRs followed a power law with an exponent that differed between naive and memory subsets yet stayed consistent across the three individuals. RNA-based TCR counts may be affected by expression changes linked to T cell activation and differentiation. A few larger clonotypes were found in naive repertoires, especially CD8, and these larger clonotypes were possibly memory cells re-expressing CD45RA. In both CD4 and CD8 cells, going from naive through CM, EM and EMRA, the Gini index went up while Shannon and inverse Simpson diversity went down. Once error correction was done, more than 85% of naive TCR sequences showed up just once, which made the naive abundance distributions much steeper than those of the memory subsets. Each clonotype was defined as a single alpha or beta chain sequence rather than as a paired alpha/beta receptor. The repertoire findings for the naive and memory subsets could not be validated, as no ground truth was available.

From the second PCR step on, the TCR alpha and beta chain libraries were amplified in separate reactions. Donor CMV status was determined by IFNgamma production from CD4+ T cells after overnight stimulation of fresh PBMCs with CMV viral lysate. CD4 T cells were positively selected using Miltenyi beads, after which CD8 T cells were positively selected from the CD4-negative fraction. Cells stained for CD3, CD4, CD8, CD45RA, CD27 and a live/dead dye were sorted on a BD Aria II into four subsets by CD45RA and CD27. A few healthy volunteers provided blood, and each donor's sample was split into CD4 and CD8 T cells and then further divided into four differentiation subsets. About 0.11 L of peripheral blood was drawn per donor, and PBMC were isolated by Ficoll-Paque PLUS density-gradient centrifugation. The sorted cells were lysed in RLT buffer, after which RNA was extracted using a Qiagen RNeasy kit and kept at -80 degrees C.

The sequence is built from TRBV5-1 and TRBJ2-7, with TRBD1 tentatively as D gene (6 bases match). Material for sequencing was naive CD4+ T cells from blood. What the cell subset or site label conveys for this sample: naive T cells, CD45RA high CD27+. The sequence was obtained from a human donor in good health. The nucleotide sequence is given as TGCGCCAGCACCCCCGGGTCAGTCCGTAAGGGACACTACGAGCAGTACTTC. This gives the protein CASTPGSVRKGHYEQYF.